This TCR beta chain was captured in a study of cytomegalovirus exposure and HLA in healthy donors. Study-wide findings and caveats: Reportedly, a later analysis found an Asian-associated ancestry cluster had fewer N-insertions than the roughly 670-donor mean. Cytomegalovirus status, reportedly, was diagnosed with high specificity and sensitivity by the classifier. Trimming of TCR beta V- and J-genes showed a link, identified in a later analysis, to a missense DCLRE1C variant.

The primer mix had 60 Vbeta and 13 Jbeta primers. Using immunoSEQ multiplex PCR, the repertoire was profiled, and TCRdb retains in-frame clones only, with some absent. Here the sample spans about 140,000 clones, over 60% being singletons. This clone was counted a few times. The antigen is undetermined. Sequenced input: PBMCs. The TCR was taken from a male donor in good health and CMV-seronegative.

DNA for the CDR3: TGTGCCAGCAGTTACCCAGAGGGGACAGTTGATGGCTACACCTTC. Protein product: CASSYPEGTVDGYTF. The chain employs TRBV6-7 and TRBJ1-2; 7 bases align to TRBD1. TRBV6-7 is annotated as an ORF whose role is uncertain. Unmatched junction bases numbered 9, after V lost 2 bases and J lost 6 bases. The CDR3 is made up of 15 amino acids.